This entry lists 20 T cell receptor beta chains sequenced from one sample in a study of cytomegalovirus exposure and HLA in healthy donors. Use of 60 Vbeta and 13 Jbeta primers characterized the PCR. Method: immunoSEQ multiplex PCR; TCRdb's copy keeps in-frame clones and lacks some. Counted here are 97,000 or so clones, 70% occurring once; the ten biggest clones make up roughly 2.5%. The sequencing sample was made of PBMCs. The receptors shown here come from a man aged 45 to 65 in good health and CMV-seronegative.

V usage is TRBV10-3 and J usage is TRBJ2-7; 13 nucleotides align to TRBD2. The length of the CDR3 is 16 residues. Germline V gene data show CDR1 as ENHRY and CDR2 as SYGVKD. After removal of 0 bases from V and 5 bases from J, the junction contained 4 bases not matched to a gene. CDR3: CAISESTSGRHNEQYF. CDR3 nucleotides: TGTGCCATCAGTGAGTCGACTAGCGGGAGGCACAACGAGCAGTACTTC.

CDR3 coding DNA: TGTGCCAGCAGCCGAAATGACAAGCCCATCAATCAGCCCCAGCATTTT. Its translation: CASSRNDKPINQPQHF. This chain joins TRBV5-6 and TRBJ1-5; D ambiguous. This CDR3 is 16 amino acids long. Germline V gene data show CDR1 as SGHDT and CDR2 as YYEEEE. V shed 4 bases and J shed 3 bases, with 17 bases lying between them. Variable domain in full (rest from reference TRBV5-6 and TRBJ1-5): DAGVTQSPTHLIKTRGQQVTLRCSPKSGHDTVSWYQQALGQGPQFIFQYYEEEERQRGNFPDRFSGHQFPNYSSELNVNALLLGDSALYLCASSRNDKPINQPQHFGDGTRLSIL.

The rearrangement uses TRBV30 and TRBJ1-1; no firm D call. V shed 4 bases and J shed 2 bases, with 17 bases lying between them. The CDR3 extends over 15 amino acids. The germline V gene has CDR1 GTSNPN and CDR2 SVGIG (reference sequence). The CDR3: CAWNSRTELNTEAFF. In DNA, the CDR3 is TGTGCCTGGAACTCGAGAACAGAATTAAACACTGAAGCTTTCTTT.

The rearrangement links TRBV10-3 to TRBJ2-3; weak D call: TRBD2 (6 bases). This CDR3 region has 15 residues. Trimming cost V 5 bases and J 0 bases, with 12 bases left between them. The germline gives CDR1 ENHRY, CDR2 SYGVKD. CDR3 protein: CAISTYGTSTDTQYF. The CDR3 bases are TGTGCCATCAGTACTTACGGGACTAGCACAGATACGCAGTATTTT.

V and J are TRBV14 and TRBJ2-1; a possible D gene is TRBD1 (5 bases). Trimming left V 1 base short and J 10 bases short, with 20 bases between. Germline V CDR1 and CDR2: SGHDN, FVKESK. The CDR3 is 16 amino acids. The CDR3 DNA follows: TGTGCCAGCAGCCAAGGGCAAGGGGTGGTACACTCGGAGCAGTTCTTC. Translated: CASSQGQGVVHSEQFF.

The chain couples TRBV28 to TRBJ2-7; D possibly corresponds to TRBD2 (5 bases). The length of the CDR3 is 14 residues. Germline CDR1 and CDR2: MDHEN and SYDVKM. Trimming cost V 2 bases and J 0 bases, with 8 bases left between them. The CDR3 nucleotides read TGTGCCAGCAGTTTAGGTAGCGACTCCTACGAGCAGTACTTC. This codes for CASSLGSDSYEQYF.

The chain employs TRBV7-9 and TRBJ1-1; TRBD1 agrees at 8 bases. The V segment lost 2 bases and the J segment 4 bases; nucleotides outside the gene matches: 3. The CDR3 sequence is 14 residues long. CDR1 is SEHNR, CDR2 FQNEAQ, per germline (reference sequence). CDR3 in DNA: TGTGCCAGCAGCTTAATAGGACAGGGCACTGAAGCTTTCTTT. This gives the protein CASSLIGQGTEAFF.

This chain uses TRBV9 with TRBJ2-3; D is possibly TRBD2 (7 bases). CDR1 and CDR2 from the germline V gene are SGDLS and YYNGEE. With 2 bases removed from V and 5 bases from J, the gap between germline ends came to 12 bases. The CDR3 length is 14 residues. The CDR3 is CASSVRGPGDTQYF. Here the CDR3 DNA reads TGTGCCAGCAGCGTGCGGGGGCCGGGAGATACGCAGTATTTT.

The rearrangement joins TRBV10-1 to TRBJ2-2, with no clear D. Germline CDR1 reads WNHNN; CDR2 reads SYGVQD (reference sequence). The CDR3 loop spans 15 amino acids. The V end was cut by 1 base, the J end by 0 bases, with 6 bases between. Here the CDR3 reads CASSEFSTNTGELFF. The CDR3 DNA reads TGCGCCAGCAGTGAGTTTTCCACGAACACCGGGGAGCTGTTTTTT.

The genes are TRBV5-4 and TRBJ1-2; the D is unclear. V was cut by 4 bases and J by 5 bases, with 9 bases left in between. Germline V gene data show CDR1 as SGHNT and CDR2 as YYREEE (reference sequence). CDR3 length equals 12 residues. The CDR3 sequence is CASSLTDYGYTF. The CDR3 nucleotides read TGTGCCAGCAGCCTGACTGATTATGGCTACACCTTC. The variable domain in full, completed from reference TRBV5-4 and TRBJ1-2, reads ETGVTQSPTHLIKTRGQQVTLRCSSQSGHNTVSWYQQALGQGPQFIFQYYREEENGRGNFPPRFSGLQFPNYSSELNVNALELDDSALYLCASSLTDYGYTFGSGTRLTVV.

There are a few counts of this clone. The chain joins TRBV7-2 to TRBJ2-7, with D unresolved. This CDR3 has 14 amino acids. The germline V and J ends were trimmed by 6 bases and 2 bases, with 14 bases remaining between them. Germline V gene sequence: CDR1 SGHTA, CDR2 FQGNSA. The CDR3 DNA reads TGTGCCAGCAGTTCCCCCTTAGGAGCCTACGAGCAGTACTTC. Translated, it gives CASSSPLGAYEQYF.

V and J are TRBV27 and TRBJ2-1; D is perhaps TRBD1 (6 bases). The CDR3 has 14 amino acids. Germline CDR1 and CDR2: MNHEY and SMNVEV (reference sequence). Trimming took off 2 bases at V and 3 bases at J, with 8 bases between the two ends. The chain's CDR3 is CASSLQGLYNEQFF. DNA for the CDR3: TGTGCCAGCAGTTTACAGGGGCTCTACAATGAGCAGTTCTTC.

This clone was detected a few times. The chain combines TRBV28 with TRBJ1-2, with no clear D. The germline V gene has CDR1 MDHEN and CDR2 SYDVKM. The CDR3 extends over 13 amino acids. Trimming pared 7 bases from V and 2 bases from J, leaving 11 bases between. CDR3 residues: CASTRELNYGYTF. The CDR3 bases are TGTGCCAGCACCCGGGAGTTAAACTATGGCTACACCTTC.

Written as DNA, the CDR3 is TGTGCCATCAGTGATCTCCAGGGGGGCACTGAAGCTTTCTTT. Translation: CAISDLQGGTEAFF. The chain recombines TRBV10-3 with TRBJ1-1, with TRBD1 matching over 7 bases. V gave up 3 bases and J gave up 4 bases; unmatched junction bases: 5. The CDR3 has 14 amino acids. The germline CDR1 and CDR2 sequences are ENHRY and SYGVKD.

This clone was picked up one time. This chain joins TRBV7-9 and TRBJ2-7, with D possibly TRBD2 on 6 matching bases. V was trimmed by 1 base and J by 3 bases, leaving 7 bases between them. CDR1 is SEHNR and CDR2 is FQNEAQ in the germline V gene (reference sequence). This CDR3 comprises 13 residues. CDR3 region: CASSLVGGYEQYF. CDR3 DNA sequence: TGTGCCAGCAGCTTAGTCGGGGGCTACGAGCAGTACTTC.

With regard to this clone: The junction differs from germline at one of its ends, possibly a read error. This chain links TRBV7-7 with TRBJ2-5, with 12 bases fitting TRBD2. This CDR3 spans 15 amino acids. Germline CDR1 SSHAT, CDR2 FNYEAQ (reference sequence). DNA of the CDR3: TGTGCTAGCAGCGAAGGACTAGCGGGGTGGGAGACCCAGTACTTC. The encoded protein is CASSEGLAGWETQYF.

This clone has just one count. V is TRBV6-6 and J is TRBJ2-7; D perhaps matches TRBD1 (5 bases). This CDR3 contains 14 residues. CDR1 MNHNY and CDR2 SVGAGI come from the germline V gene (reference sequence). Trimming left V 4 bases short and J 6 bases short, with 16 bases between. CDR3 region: CASSLRWQGSEQYF. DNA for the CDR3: TGTGCCAGCAGTTTGCGCTGGCAGGGTAGCGAGCAGTACTTC.

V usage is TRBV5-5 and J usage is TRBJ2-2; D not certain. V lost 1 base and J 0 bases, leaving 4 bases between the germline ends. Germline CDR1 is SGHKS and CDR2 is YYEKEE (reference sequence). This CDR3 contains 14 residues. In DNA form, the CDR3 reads TGTGCCAGCAGCTTGTATCCGAACACCGGGGAGCTGTTTTTT. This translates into CASSLYPNTGELFF.

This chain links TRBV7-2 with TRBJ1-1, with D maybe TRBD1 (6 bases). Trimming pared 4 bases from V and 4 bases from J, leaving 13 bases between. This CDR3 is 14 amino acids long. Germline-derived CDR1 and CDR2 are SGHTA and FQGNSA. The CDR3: CASSSQGFGTEAFF. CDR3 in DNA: TGTGCCAGCAGCTCCCAGGGGTTTGGCACTGAAGCTTTCTTT.

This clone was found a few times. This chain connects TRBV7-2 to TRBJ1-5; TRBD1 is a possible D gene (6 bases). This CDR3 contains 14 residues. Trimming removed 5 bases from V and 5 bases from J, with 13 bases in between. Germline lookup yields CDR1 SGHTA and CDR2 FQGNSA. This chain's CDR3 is CASSPDRSDQPQHF. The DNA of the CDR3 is TGTGCCAGCAGCCCCGACAGGTCTGATCAGCCCCAGCATTTT.